A single sample is the source of the 24 T cell receptor beta chains below, sequenced in a study of CD8 T cells in ankylosing spondylitis. Notes on the study in general: Typical of ankylosing spondylitis blood, it appeared, was a TCR beta motif of eight highly homologous variants.

TCRdb called the 5' RACE reads again in MiXCR, with one record for every CDR3 protein. The sample has around 430,000 distinct CDR3 sequences; roughly 18% are singletons. Antigens of these TCRs are unknown. Sequencing used blood, either unsorted or a sorted T cell fraction (not recorded which). These receptors came from a male donor with ankylosing spondylitis.

This clonotype has just a few counts. J is TRBJ2-2 and V is TRBV20-1; D is possibly TRBD2 (5 bases). This CDR3 contains 15 residues. From germline, CDR1 is DFQATT and CDR2 SNEGSKA (reference sequence). The ends were cut back, 3 bases at V and 0 bases at J, with 11 bases in the middle. The CDR3 loop reads CSARIRLTNTGELFF. For the CDR3, the DNA is TGCAGTGCTAGGATCCGACTAACGAACACCGGGGAGCTGTTTTTT.

This clonotype came up many times. The chain combines TRBV7-2 with TRBJ2-1, with a tentative D call TRBD2 (6 bases). The CDR3 is made up of 15 amino acids. Germline V gives CDR1 SGHTA, CDR2 FQGNSA. V was clipped by 6 bases and J by 5 bases, with 17 bases between them. CDR3: CASSWVRGGHNEQFF. The CDR3 DNA follows: TGTGCCAGCAGTTGGGTTCGGGGAGGACACAATGAGCAGTTCTTC.

This clonotype was observed once. V is TRBV20-1 and J is TRBJ2-7; 7 bases are a match to TRBD2. V shed 0 bases and J 0 bases; nucleotides not matched to a gene: 5. The CDR3 is made up of 15 amino acids. Germline V CDR1 and CDR2: DFQATT, SNEGSKA (reference sequence). The CDR3: CSARDARERSYEQYF. The CDR3 DNA follows: TGCAGTGCTAGAGATGCGCGGGAGCGCTCCTACGAGCAGTACTTC.

The chain employs TRBV20-1 and TRBJ1-5; no definite D call. Germline V gene lookup returns CDR1 DFQATT and CDR2 SNEGSKA (reference sequence). The CDR3 contains 16 residues. Trimming took off 1 base at V and 5 bases at J, with 18 bases between the two ends. The CDR3 is CSARGGGEFFHQPQHF. The CDR3 region has the DNA TGCAGTGCTAGAGGGGGTGGGGAATTTTTCCATCAGCCCCAGCATTTT.

A few counts support this clonotype. CDR3 residues: CASRKENQPQHF. DNA of the CDR3: TGTGCCAGCAGAAAGGAGAATCAGCCCCAGCATTTT. The chain is built from TRBV6-5 and TRBJ1-5, with unresolved D. The CDR3 spans 12 residues. Germline V gene sequence: CDR1 MNHEY, CDR2 SVGAGI. Trimming removed 6 bases at V and 4 bases at J, with 7 bases between.

The chain links TRBV29-1 to TRBJ1-1, with 9 bases fitting TRBD1. The J segment lost 2 bases and the V segment lost 6 bases, leaving 7 bases of the junction unmatched. Per the germline V gene, CDR1 is SQVTM and CDR2 is ANQGSEA. CDR3 length: 14 amino acids. The CDR3 DNA is TGCAGCGTGGTGGACAGGGGCGCCAACACTGAAGCTTTCTTT. It codes for CSVVDRGANTEAFF.

This clonotype was detected only a few times. The chain combines TRBV6-1 with TRBJ2-1; 7 bases are a match to TRBD2. CDR3 size: 16 residues. The V and J ends lost 2 bases and 4 bases, in that order; junction bases with no gene match: 8. Germline V gene data show CDR1 as MNHNS and CDR2 as SASEGT. DNA of the CDR3: TGTGCCAGCAGTGAAATTGCACTAGCGAATTACAATGAGCAGTTCTTC. This gives the protein CASSEIALANYNEQFF.

This clonotype came up a few times. The V gene is TRBV5-6, the J gene TRBJ2-3, with 7 nucleotides matching TRBD2. V dropped 9 bases and J dropped 7; count of bases not matched to a gene: 20. CDR3 length: 16 amino acids. Germline lookup yields CDR1 SGHDT and CDR2 YYEEEE. As DNA, the CDR3 is TGTGCCACCGCCTTTGGAGGCGGGAGAAGTGGAAATACGCAGTATTTT. It encodes CATAFGGGRSGNTQYF.

The table lists this clonotype with many counts. This chain links TRBV29-1 with TRBJ2-5; D is perhaps TRBD1 (6 bases). Germline V gene lookup returns CDR1 SQVTM and CDR2 ANQGSEA. V lost 3 bases and J lost 4, with 15 bases in between. The CDR3 runs to 14 residues. The CDR3 protein is CSVEMIQGRETQYF. The CDR3 DNA follows: TGCAGCGTTGAGATGATACAGGGAAGAGAGACCCAGTACTTC.

The chain is built from TRBV20-1 and TRBJ2-7; D is unresolved. CDR1 and CDR2 from the germline V gene are DFQATT and SNEGSKA (reference sequence). The CDR3 consists of 14 residues. V lost 6 bases, J lost 0 bases, and 15 bases lay in between. The DNA of the CDR3 is TGCAGTGCCACCCCCCGCAGGAGCTCCTACGAGCAGTACTTC. Translated, it gives CSATPRRSSYEQYF.

This clonotype was seen more than once but under ten times. The chain's CDR3 is CSASSGGLRGYTF. The CDR3, as DNA: TGCAGTGCTAGTAGCGGGGGCTTGAGGGGCTACACCTTC. The chain combines TRBV20-1 with TRBJ1-2; maybe TRBD1 (6 bases). CDR1 is DFQATT, CDR2 SNEGSKA, per germline (reference sequence). V was cut by 3 bases and J by 8 bases, with 16 bases left in between. This CDR3 comprises 13 residues.

The chain couples TRBV24-1 to TRBJ2-5; 9 positions match TRBD1. The CDR3 has 14 amino acids. The junction had 8 bases not matched to a gene; V was cut back by 7 bases and J by 6 bases. Germline V gene sequence: CDR1 KGHDR, CDR2 SFDVKD. CDR3 coding DNA: TGTGCCACCAGCCGGACAGGGGATGGAAAGACCCAGTACTTC. Translated, it gives CATSRTGDGKTQYF.

The chain combines TRBV6-1 with TRBJ2-3; a possible D gene is TRBD1 (6 bases). From germline, CDR1 is MNHNS and CDR2 SASEGT. The V end was cut by 6 bases, the J end by 3 bases, with 13 bases between. The CDR3 runs 14 residues. CDR3 sequence reads: CASRDRGLTDTQYF. For the CDR3, the DNA is TGTGCCAGCAGAGATAGGGGGTTGACAGATACGCAGTATTTT.

The J gene is TRBJ2-5, the V gene TRBV28, with TRBD2 as a possible D gene (5 bases). Germline V gene data show CDR1 as MDHEN and CDR2 as SYDVKM. Trimming removed 3 bases from V and 7 bases from J, with 15 bases in between. The CDR3 is 14 residues long. The CDR3, as DNA: TGTGCCAGCAGTTTTCTGGACTGGATGGGGACCCAGTACTTC. Its translation is CASSFLDWMGTQYF.

This clonotype was seen only a few times. The V gene is TRBV18, the J gene TRBJ2-5; 7 bases match TRBD2. Per germline, CDR1 KGHSH and CDR2 LQKENI. The CDR3 is 16 amino acids. V gave up 2 bases and J gave up 5 bases; unmatched junction bases: 11. In nucleotides, the CDR3 is TGTGCCAGCTCACCATACCCCGTGGCGGGAGAGGAGACCCAGTACTTC. Amino acid sequence: CASSPYPVAGEETQYF.

This clonotype was detected a few times. The chain is built from TRBV20-1 and TRBJ1-3, with 7 bases aligning to TRBD1. Looked up from germline, CDR1 is DFQATT and CDR2 is SNEGSKA (reference sequence). This CDR3 region has 17 residues. After removal of 6 bases from V and 2 bases from J, the junction contained 16 bases not matched to a gene. DNA for the CDR3: TGCAGTGCCATTAACCCAACAGGGGTTTTAACTGGAAACACCATATATTTT. This codes for CSAINPTGVLTGNTIYF.

Only a few counts were recorded for this clonotype. This chain connects TRBV6-1 to TRBJ1-3; tentative D call: TRBD1 (5 bases). V gave up 6 bases and J gave up 0 bases, with 12 bases separating them. The V gene's germline CDR1 is MNHNS and CDR2 SASEGT. This CDR3 contains 15 residues. The DNA for the CDR3 is TGTGCCAGCAGGATAACAGGAGGCTCTGGAAACACCATATATTTT. Translating it yields CASRITGGSGNTIYF.

The chain recombines TRBV20-1 with TRBJ1-2; no clear D. Germline values: CDR1 DFQATT, CDR2 SNEGSKA (reference sequence). V gave up 0 bases and J gave up 8 bases, with 1 base separating them. The CDR3 sequence is 9 residues long. The CDR3: CSARDGYTF. As DNA, the CDR3 is TGCAGTGCTAGAGACGGCTACACCTTC.

This clonotype has at least ten counts. The V and J genes are TRBV12-3 or TRBV12-4 and TRBJ2-5; D unresolved. V lost 6 bases, J lost 5 bases, and 10 bases lay in between. CDR3 size: 12 residues. The chain's CDR3 is CASSPSGETQYF. The CDR3 nucleotides read TGTGCCAGCAGCCCGTCTGGGGAGACCCAGTACTTC.

This clonotype appeared a few times. The J gene is TRBJ2-3, the V gene TRBV2; no clear D gene. V dropped 1 base and J dropped 7 bases, with 6 bases sitting between them. Per germline, CDR1 SNHLY and CDR2 FYNNEI. CDR3 size: 12 residues. CDR3 nucleotide sequence: TGTGCCAGCAGTGAAGGACTGTATACGCAGTATTTT. Translation: CASSEGLYTQYF.

The V call is TRBV2, the J call TRBJ2-5; TRBD1 aligns across 7 bases. The CDR3 length is 18 residues. After removal of 2 bases from V and 0 bases from J, the junction contained 12 bases not matched to a gene. Germline V gene sequence: CDR1 SNHLY, CDR2 FYNNEI. CDR3 nucleotide sequence: TGTGCCAGCAGTGAACTAGGGTGGACAGGAAAGTACCAAGAGACCCAGTACTTC. This translates into CASSELGWTGKYQETQYF.

The rearrangement joins TRBV7-6 to TRBJ2-7, with 12 bases matching TRBD2. Trimming removed 5 bases from V and 0 bases from J; junction bases left unmatched: 5. CDR3 length equals 16 residues. Germline values: CDR1 SGHVS, CDR2 FNYEAQ. The CDR3 loop is CASSPWTSGTSYEQYF. As DNA, the CDR3 is TGTGCCAGCAGCCCCTGGACTAGCGGGACCTCCTACGAGCAGTACTTC. The entire variable domain, with the rest obtained from reference TRBV7-6 and TRBJ2-7, is as follows: GAGVSQSPRYKVTKRGQDVALRCDPISGHVSLYWYRQALGQGPEFLTYFNYEAQQDKSGLPNDRFSAERPEGSISTLTIQRTEQRDSAMYRCASSPWTSGTSYEQYFGPGTRLTVT.

The CDR3 protein is CASSLTGHKYNYGYTF. CDR3 nucleotide sequence: TGTGCCAGCAGTTTAACGGGACATAAATATAACTATGGCTACACCTTC. V is TRBV27 and J is TRBJ1-2; D is possibly TRBD1 (6 bases). Germline-derived CDR1 and CDR2 are MNHEY and SMNVEV (reference sequence). The germline V and J ends were trimmed by 2 bases and 1 base, with 14 bases remaining between them. This CDR3 is built from 16 residues.

The chain has TRBV20-1 and TRBJ1-6; no reliable D call. This CDR3 comprises 15 residues. Trimming left V 3 bases short and J 2 bases short, with 11 bases between. Germline V gene sequence: CDR1 DFQATT, CDR2 SNEGSKA (reference sequence). CDR3 DNA: TGCAGTGCTAGGGGAAGGCTCCCCTATAATTCACCCCTCCACTTT. This translates into CSARGRLPYNSPLHF.